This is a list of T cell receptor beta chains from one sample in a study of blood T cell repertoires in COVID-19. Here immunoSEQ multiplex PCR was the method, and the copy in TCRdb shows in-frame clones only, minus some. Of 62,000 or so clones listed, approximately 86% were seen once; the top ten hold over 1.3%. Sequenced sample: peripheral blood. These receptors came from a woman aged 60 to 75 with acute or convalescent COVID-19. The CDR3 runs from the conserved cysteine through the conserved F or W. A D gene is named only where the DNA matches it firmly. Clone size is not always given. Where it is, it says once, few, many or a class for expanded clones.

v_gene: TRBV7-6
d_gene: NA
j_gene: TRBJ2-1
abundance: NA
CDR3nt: TGTGCCAGCAGCTTAGGGGCCAATGAGCAGTTCTTC
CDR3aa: CASSLGANEQFF

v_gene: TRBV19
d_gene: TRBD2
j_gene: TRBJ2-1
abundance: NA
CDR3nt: TGTGCCAGTAGTATTTCGCGCGGGGGGGCTATCTACAATGAGCAGTTCTTC
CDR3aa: CASSISRGGAIYNEQFF

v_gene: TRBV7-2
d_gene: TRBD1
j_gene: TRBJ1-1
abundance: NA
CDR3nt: TGTGCCAGCAGCTTAATCAACAGGGGGAACACTGAAGCTTTCTTT
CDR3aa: CASSLINRGNTEAFF

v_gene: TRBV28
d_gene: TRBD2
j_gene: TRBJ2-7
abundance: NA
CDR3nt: TGTGCCAGCAGTTCCTGGACTAGCCCCTACGAGCAGTACTTC
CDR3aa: CASSSWTSPYEQYF

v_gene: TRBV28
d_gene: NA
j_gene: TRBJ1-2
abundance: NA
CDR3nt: TGTGCCAGCAGTTTAGGAGGGACCGACTATGGCTACACCTTC
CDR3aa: CASSLGGTDYGYTF

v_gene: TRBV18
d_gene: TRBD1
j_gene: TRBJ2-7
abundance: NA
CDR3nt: TGTGCCAGCTCAGAAGCAGGACAGGGGGCTTTGTCCGAGCAGTACTTC
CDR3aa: CASSEAGQGALSEQYF

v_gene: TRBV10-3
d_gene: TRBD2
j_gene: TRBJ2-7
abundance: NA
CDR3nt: TGTGCCATCTGCTCCGGACTAGCGGGAGAAACATCCTACGAGCAGTACTTC
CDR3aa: CAICSGLAGETSYEQYF

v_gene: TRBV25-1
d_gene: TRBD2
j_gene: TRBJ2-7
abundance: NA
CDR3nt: TGTGCCAGCAGTCTACCGGGACTAGTAGGCGAGCAGTACTTC
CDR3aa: CASSLPGLVGEQYF

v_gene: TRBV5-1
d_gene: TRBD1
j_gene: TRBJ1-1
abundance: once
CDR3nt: TGCGCCAGCAGCGAGGGGACAGGGGGCTTCACTGAAGCTTTCTTT
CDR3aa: CASSEGTGGFTEAFF

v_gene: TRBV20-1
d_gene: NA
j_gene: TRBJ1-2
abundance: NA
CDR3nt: TGCAGTGCTAGTAGTAGTGTAGTGTCCCGGGGAATTCATGGCTACACCTTC
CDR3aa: CSASSSVVSRGIHGYTF

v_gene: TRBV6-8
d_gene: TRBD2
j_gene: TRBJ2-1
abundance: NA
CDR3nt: TGTGCCAGCAGCAATGATCTATCTAGCGGGGGCGGTGAGCAGTTCTTC
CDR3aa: CASSNDLSSGGGEQFF

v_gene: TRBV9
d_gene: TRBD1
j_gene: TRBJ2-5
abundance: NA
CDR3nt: TGTGCCAGCAGCGCCTCGTTGGGACAGGAAGAGACCCAGTACTTC
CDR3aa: CASSASLGQEETQYF

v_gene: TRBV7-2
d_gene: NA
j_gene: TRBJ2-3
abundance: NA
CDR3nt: TGTGCCAGCCCCCCCGGCGGGCTCGGCACAGATACGCAGTATTTT
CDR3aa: CASPPGGLGTDTQYF

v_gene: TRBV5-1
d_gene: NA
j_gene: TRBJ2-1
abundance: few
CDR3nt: TGCGCCAGCAGCTTGCAGGGGCCCTACAATGAGCAGTTCTTC
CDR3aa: CASSLQGPYNEQFF

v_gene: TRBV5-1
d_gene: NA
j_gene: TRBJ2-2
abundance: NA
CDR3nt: TGCGCCAGCAGCTTAGAACCAGCCGGGGAGCTGTTTTTT
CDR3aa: CASSLEPAGELFF

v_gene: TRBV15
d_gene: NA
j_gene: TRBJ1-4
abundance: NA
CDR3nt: TGTGCCACCAGCAGAGATCGGGGGACTAATGAAAAACTGTTTTTT
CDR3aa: CATSRDRGTNEKLFF

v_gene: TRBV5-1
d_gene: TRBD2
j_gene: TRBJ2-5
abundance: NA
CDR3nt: TGCGCCAGCAGCCCGTCAAGCGGGACGTTCCAAGAGACCCAGTACTTC
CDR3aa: CASSPSSGTFQETQYF

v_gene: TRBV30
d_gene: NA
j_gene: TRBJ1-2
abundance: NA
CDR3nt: TGTGCCTGGAAAGCGCCGGGAGCGATAGTCTATGGCTACACCTTC
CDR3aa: CAWKAPGAIVYGYTF

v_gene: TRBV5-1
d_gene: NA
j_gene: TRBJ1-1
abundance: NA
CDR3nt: TGCGCCAGCAGCTTGAATGTAGGACAAATGAACACTGAAGCTTTCTTT
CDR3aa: CASSLNVGQMNTEAFF

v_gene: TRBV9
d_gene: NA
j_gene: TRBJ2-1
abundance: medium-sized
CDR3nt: TGTGCCAGCAGCCCCCTGGGGGACACTCACAATGAGCAGTTCTTC
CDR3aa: CASSPLGDTHNEQFF

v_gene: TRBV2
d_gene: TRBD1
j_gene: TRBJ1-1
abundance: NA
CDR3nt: TGTGCCAATAGACAGGGGAGCTCGAACACTGAAGCTTTCTTT
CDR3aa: CANRQGSSNTEAFF

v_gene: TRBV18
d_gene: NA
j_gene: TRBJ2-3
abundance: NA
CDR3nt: TGTGCCAGCTCACCACCCAGGGCTCACACAGATACGCAGTATTTT
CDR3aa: CASSPPRAHTDTQYF

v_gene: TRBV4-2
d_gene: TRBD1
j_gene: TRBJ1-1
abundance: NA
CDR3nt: TGTGCCAGCAGCCAAGAATCATTCGGACAGGGGTACACTGAAGCTTTCTTT
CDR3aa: CASSQESFGQGYTEAFF

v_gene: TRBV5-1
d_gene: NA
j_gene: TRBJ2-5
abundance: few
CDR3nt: TGCGCCAGCAGCTTGGTCGATTCTTCAGGGACCCAGTACTTC
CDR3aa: CASSLVDSSGTQYF

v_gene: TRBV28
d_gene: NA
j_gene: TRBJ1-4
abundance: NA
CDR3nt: TGTGCCAGCAGTTTATCAGCAGGGGCGAATGAAAAACTGTTTTTT
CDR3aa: CASSLSAGANEKLFF

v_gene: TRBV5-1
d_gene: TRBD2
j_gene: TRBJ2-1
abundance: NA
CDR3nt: TGCGCCAGCAGCCCCGCTAGCGGGGGATACAATGAGCAGTTCTTC
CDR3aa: CASSPASGGYNEQFF

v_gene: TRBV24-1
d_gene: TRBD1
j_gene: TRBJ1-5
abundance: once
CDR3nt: TGTGCCACCAGTGAGGGACAGGGCGACAATCAGCCCCAGCATTTT
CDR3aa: CATSEGQGDNQPQHF

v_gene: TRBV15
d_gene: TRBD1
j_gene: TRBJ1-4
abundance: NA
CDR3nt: TGTGCCACCAGCGGAGGGACAGGGGTCAATGAAAAACTGTTTTTT
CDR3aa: CATSGGTGVNEKLFF

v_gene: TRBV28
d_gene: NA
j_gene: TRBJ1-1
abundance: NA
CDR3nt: TGTGCCAGCAGGCGAACGGGGTACACTGAAGCTTTCTTT
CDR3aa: CASRRTGYTEAFF

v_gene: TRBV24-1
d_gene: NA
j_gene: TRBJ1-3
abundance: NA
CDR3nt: TGTGCCACCAGTGATTTATGCCGTAAATGGCAAAACACCATATATTTT
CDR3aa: CATSDLCRKWQNTIYF

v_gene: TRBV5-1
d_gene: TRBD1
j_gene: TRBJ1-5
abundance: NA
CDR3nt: TGCGCCAGCAGTCCGGGACAGGGGATAAATCAGCCCCAGCATTTT
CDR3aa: CASSPGQGINQPQHF

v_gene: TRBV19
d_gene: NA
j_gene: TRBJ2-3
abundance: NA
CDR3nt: TGTGCCAGTAGTATCACTGGCACAGATACGCAGTATTTT
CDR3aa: CASSITGTDTQYF

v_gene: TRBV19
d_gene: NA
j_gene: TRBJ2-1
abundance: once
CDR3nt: TGTGCCAGTAGTATTTGGGGGCGCGTCAATGAGCAGTTCTTC
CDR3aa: CASSIWGRVNEQFF

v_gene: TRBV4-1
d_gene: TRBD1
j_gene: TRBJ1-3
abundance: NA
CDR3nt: TGCGCCAGCAGCCAAGAAGGGACAGGGAGCTCTGGAAACACCATATATTTT
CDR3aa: CASSQEGTGSSGNTIYF

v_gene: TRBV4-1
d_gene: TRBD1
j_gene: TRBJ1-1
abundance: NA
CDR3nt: TGCGCCAGCAGCCTCACGACAGGGACGAACACTGAAGCTTTCTTT
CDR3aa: CASSLTTGTNTEAFF

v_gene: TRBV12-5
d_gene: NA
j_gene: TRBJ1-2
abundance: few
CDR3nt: TGTGCTAGTGGTCCAAACGCTACCAGGGGAGCGTCCTATGGCTACACCTTC
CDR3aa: CASGPNATRGASYGYTF

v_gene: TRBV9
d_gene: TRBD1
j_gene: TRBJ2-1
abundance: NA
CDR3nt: TGTGCCAGCAGCGTAGACGGGACAGGGGGAAATGAGCAGTTCTTC
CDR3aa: CASSVDGTGGNEQFF

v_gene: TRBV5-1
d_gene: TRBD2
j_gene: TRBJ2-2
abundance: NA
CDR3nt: TGCGCCAGCAGCTTGGGAGCGGGAGAGTCCACCGGGGAGCTGTTTTTT
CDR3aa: CASSLGAGESTGELFF

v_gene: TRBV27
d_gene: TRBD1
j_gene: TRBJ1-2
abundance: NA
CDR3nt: TGTGCCAGCAGAGAGACAGGGGGTACTGGCTACACCTTC
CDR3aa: CASRETGGTGYTF

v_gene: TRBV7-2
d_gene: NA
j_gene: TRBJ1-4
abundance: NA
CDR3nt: TGTGCCAGCAGCTTAGATTCAACAGCTAATGAAAAACTGTTTTTT
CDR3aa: CASSLDSTANEKLFF

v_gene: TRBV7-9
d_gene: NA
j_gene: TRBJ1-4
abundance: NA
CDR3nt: TGTGCCAGCAGCTCACCCTCCGGCAGCGCAACTAATGAAAAACTGTTTTTT
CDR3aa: CASSSPSGSATNEKLFF

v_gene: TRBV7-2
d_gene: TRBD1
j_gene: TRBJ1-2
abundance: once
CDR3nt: TGTGCCAGCTCCTCAGGGACAGGGCCCACAGGATTCTATGGCTACACCTTC
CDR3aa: CASSSGTGPTGFYGYTF

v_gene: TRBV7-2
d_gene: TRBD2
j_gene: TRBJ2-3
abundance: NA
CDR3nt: TGTGCCAGCAGCCCACGACCTAGCGGGACAACAGATACGCAGTATTTT
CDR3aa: CASSPRPSGTTDTQYF

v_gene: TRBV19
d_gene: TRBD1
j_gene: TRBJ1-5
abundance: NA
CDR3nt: TGTGCCAGTGTTAGGGACAGCTCTTTCAATCAGCCCCAGCATTTT
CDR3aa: CASVRDSSFNQPQHF

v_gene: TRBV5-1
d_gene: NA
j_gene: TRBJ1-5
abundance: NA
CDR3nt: TGCGCCAGCAGCTTGTTCGGGGGTCAGCCCCAGCATTTT
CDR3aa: CASSLFGGQPQHF

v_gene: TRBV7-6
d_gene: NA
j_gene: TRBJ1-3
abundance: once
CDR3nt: TGTGCCAGCAGCCCCCAGACAGGCTCTGGAAACACCATATATTTT
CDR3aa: CASSPQTGSGNTIYF

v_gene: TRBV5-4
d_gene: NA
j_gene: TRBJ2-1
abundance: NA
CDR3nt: TGTGCCAGCAGCTTGTCTCTTGGTCGGGGGACCACGTACAATGAGCAGTTCTTC
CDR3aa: CASSLSLGRGTTYNEQFF

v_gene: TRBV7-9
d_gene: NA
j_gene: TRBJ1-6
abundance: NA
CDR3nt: TGTGCCAGCAGTACCGGACAGAGCCATTCACCCCTCCACTTT
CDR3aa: CASSTGQSHSPLHF

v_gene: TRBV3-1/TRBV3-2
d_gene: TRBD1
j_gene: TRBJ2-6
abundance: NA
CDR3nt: TGTGCCAGCAGCCGGACAGGCTGGGCTGGGGCCAACGTCCTGACTTTC
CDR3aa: CASSRTGWAGANVLTF

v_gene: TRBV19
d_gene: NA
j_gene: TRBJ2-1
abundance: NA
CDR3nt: TGTGCCAGTAGTATTGGTCCCGGGCGGGCGAGCTCCTACAATGAGCAGTTCTTC
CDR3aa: CASSIGPGRASSYNEQFF